The clone carrying this T cell receptor (beta chain) was counted between two and nine times. Its cognate antigen is unknown. The sample is drawn from a study of response to subunit inactivated influenza vaccine. Study-wide findings and caveats: Authors suggested seasonal influenza vaccinations each recruit few new T cells.

TCRdb called the RT-PCR reads again in MiXCR, with one record for every CDR3 protein. The sample comprises 650,000 to 800,000 distinct CDR3 sequences, around 13% of which are singletons, and roughly 6.4% rests with the top ten. After removal of 10 bases from V and 5 bases from J, the junction contained 13 bases not matched to a gene. Germline lookup yields CDR1 MNHNS and CDR2 SASEGT. CDR3 length: 16 residues. This specimen was PBMCs from blood, taken about 14 days before vaccination. The receptor's source is a man in his fifties or sixties who received an inactivated influenza vaccine. This chain joins TRBV6-1 and TRBJ2-1; 11 nucleotides match TRBD2. CDR3 sequence: CATLPFSGRAHNEQFF. Written as DNA, the CDR3 is TGTGCCACCCTACCGTTTAGCGGGAGGGCCCACAATGAGCAGTTCTTC.